The 8 T cell receptor beta chains below all came from one sample that was sequenced in a study of PD-1 blockade in classical Hodgkin lymphoma. Profiled with immunoSEQ multiplex PCR; TCRdb holds only in-frame clones, not every one. The sample lists approximately 24,000 clones; approximately 80% were seen once. The time point is: cycle 4 day 1 (C4D1), after about 6 weeks of nivolumab. Each patient's relapse followed autologous stem cell transplantation, and brentuximab vedotin exposure varied. This sample comprised peripheral blood mononuclear cells (PBMCs), obtained before the fourth cycle of nivolumab. The receptor source for this set is a human donor with classical Hodgkin lymphoma.

This sequence joins TRBV27 and TRBJ1-1; a weak D match, TRBD1 (6 bases). This CDR3 region has 13 residues. The V gene lost 0 bases and the J gene lost 10 bases, with 12 bases spanning the gap. Germline CDR1 and CDR2: MNHEY and SMNVEV (reference sequence). The CDR3 spells CASSLSNKGGAFF. The CDR3 coding sequence is TGTGCCAGCAGTTTATCGAATAAGGGGGGAGCTTTCTTT.

This rearrangement joins TRBV29-1 to TRBJ1-4; the D is unclear. This CDR3 comprises 11 residues. V was cut by 6 bases and J by 1 base, with 3 bases left in between. Germline CDR1 SQVTM, CDR2 ANQGSEA. The CDR3, as DNA: TGCAGCGTCCGAACTAATGAAAAACTGTTTTTT. It translates to CSVRTNEKLFF.

The CDR3 DNA reads as TGCGCCAGCAGCTTTACAGGCGTTCAGTACTTC. Translation: CASSFTGVQYF. This sequence joins TRBV5-1 and TRBJ2-7, with D perhaps TRBD1 (5 bases). The CDR3 totals 11 residues. CDR1 and CDR2 from the germline V gene are SGHRS and YFSETQ. The germline V and J ends were trimmed by 2 bases and 10 bases, with 10 bases remaining between them.

The CDR3 nucleotides read TGTGCCAGCAGCCAAGATAACAGGAGGAACACTGAAGCTTTCTTT. It translates to CASSQDNRRNTEAFF. The V gene is TRBV14, the J gene TRBJ1-1; the D gene is possibly TRBD1 (5 bases). Germline CDR1 and CDR2: SGHDN and FVKESK. Trimming shortened V by 0 bases and J by 1 base, and 9 bases separated the two germline ends. The CDR3 runs to 15 residues.

The V call is TRBV19, the J call TRBJ2-3, with 9 nucleotides matching TRBD1. The germline gives CDR1 LNHDA, CDR2 SQIVND (reference sequence). The V and J ends lost 6 bases and 3 bases, in that order; junction bases with no gene match: 13. The CDR3 loop spans 17 amino acids. The CDR3 DNA sequence: TGTGCCAGTAGGCTCCGGGACAGGGTGGTTGGGACAGATACGCAGTATTTT. It translates to CASRLRDRVVGTDTQYF.

This clone is a singleton in its sample. The chain employs TRBV11-2 and TRBJ2-5, with TRBD2 matching 7 bases. This CDR3 is 16 amino acids long. Trimming removed 1 base from V and 1 base from J; junction bases left unmatched: 6. Germline CDR1 reads SGHAT; CDR2 reads FQNNGV. DNA of the CDR3: TGTGCCAGCAGCTTAGGAGGGAGGGGAGGCCAAGAGACCCAGTACTTC. Its translation: CASSLGGRGGQETQYF.

The chain has TRBV20-1 and TRBJ2-7; D possibly corresponds to TRBD2 (5 bases). Germline V gene data show CDR1 as DFQATT and CDR2 as SNEGSKA (reference sequence). This CDR3 is 11 amino acids long. The V gene lost 6 bases and the J gene lost 3 bases, with 9 bases spanning the gap. CDR3 in DNA: TGCAGTGCCGACTATAGCTACGAGCAGTACTTC. It specifies CSADYSYEQYF.

The chain combines TRBV5-8 with TRBJ1-2; tentative D call: TRBD1 (6 bases). The V and J ends lost 0 bases and 8 bases respectively, with 14 bases between them. There are 14 residues in the CDR3. The germline gives CDR1 SGHTS, CDR2 YDEGEE. This chain's CDR3 is CASSLVTSQGGYTF. CDR3 nucleotides: TGTGCCAGCAGCTTGGTGACATCCCAGGGGGGCTACACCTTC.